The next 13 T cell receptor beta chains were all read from a single sample in a study of cytomegalovirus exposure and HLA in healthy donors. Clones were read by immunoSEQ multiplex PCR, and TCRdb kept only the in-frame ones, dropping some. Here the sample spans some 170,000 clones, approximately 86% being singletons. Input material: PBMCs. The source of these receptors is a man aged 25-45 years in good health and CMV-seropositive.

The rearrangement links TRBV5-1 to TRBJ2-1; D is unclear. The CDR3 runs 15 residues. V was cut by 0 bases and J by 0 bases, with 7 bases left in between. Germline loops: CDR1 SGHRS, CDR2 YFSETQ. CDR3 in DNA: TGCGCCAGCAGCTTGGCAATGATCTCCTACAATGAGCAGTTCTTC. Encoded protein: CASSLAMISYNEQFF.

This sequence joins TRBV19 and TRBJ2-5, with no clear D. V was trimmed by 5 bases and J by 5 bases, leaving 15 bases between them. This CDR3 is 14 amino acids long. Germline V gene sequence: CDR1 LNHDA, CDR2 SQIVND (reference sequence). The CDR3 reads CASSPRFLGETQYF. CDR3 nucleotides: TGTGCCAGTAGTCCTCGTTTCCTGGGGGAGACCCAGTACTTC.

This clone was counted a single time. V and J are TRBV5-1 and TRBJ2-7; D may be TRBD1 (6 bases). CDR1 is SGHRS, CDR2 YFSETQ, per germline. Trimming took 4 bases from V and 1 from J, leaving 15 bases between them. The CDR3 loop spans 15 amino acids. The CDR3 loop reads CASSIGTSTSYEQYF. DNA for the CDR3: TGCGCCAGCAGCATTGGGACATCGACTTCCTACGAGCAGTACTTC.

The genes are TRBV6-1 and TRBJ2-7; no clear D. Germline assignment: CDR1 MNHNS and CDR2 SASEGT. V lost 7 bases and J lost 4, with 17 bases in between. The CDR3 is made up of 14 amino acids. CDR3 loop: CASKRSSSHYEQYF. The CDR3, as DNA: TGTGCCAGCAAAAGAAGCAGCTCGCATTACGAGCAGTACTTC.

The chain recombines TRBV7-3 with TRBJ2-7, with D possibly matching TRBD1 (6 bases). CDR1 is SGHTA and CDR2 is FQGTGA in the germline V gene. The ends were cut back, 5 bases at V and 3 bases at J, with 11 bases in the middle. This CDR3 has 13 residues. CDR3 sequence: CASSLQTGYEQYF. In DNA, the CDR3 is TGTGCCAGCAGCCTTCAGACAGGCTACGAGCAGTACTTC.

The chain links TRBV10-3 to TRBJ2-3; 12 bases map to TRBD2. Germline loops: CDR1 ENHRY, CDR2 SYGVKD. V was clipped by 10 bases and J by 3 bases; unmatched bases: 5. The CDR3 has 14 residues. The CDR3 DNA sequence: TGTGCCACCCGACTAGCGGGAGAAACAGATACGCAGTATTTT. Protein: CATRLAGETDTQYF.

This clone was counted a single time. The chain couples TRBV5-6 to TRBJ2-7; maybe TRBD2 (6 bases). Germline V gives CDR1 SGHDT, CDR2 YYEEEE. The CDR3 totals 16 residues. Trimming removed 3 bases at V and 1 base at J, with 17 bases between. The DNA for the CDR3 is TGTGCCAGCAGCTATACCGGGGGATCGCGATCCTACGAGCAGTACTTC. This codes for CASSYTGGSRSYEQYF.

The table lists this clone with a count of one. The chain couples TRBV6-5 to TRBJ1-3; tentative D call: TRBD1 (6 bases). The germline gives CDR1 MNHEY, CDR2 SVGAGI. This CDR3 region has 15 residues. Trimming removed 5 bases at V and 0 bases at J, with 11 bases between. CDR3 bases: TGTGCCAGCAGTCGAAACAGGGCCTCTGGAAACACCATATATTTT. Translation: CASSRNRASGNTIYF.

The chain employs TRBV29-1 and TRBJ2-7; D remains ambiguous. Deletions cut 4 bases from V and 3 bases from J, with 7 bases between. The CDR3 is 11 amino acids. Germline CDR1 SQVTM, CDR2 ANQGSEA. The CDR3 DNA follows: TGCAGCGTTGGTATGGACTACGAGCAGTACTTC. As protein: CSVGMDYEQYF.

The CDR3 region has the DNA TGTGCCAGCAGTTCCGAGACATCCGATTTTAACTATGGCTACACCTTC. It specifies CASSSETSDFNYGYTF. This chain connects TRBV6-6 to TRBJ1-2; D is ambiguous. This CDR3 has 16 amino acids. The germline V gene has CDR1 MNHNY and CDR2 SVGAGI (reference sequence). Trimming cost V 4 bases and J 1 base, with 16 bases left between them.

This clone was recorded only once. V is TRBV27 and J is TRBJ1-1; D ambiguous. This CDR3 region has 16 residues. Germline V gives CDR1 MNHEY, CDR2 SMNVEV (reference sequence). V was clipped by 2 bases and J by 4 bases, with 17 bases between them. CDR3 nucleotides: TGTGCCAGCAGTTTACGGGCGACGGTCAAAGGCACTGAAGCTTTCTTT. Residues: CASSLRATVKGTEAFF.

This sequence joins TRBV7-8 and TRBJ2-7; 8 bases are a match to TRBD1. Germline V gene sequence: CDR1 SGHVS, CDR2 FQNEAQ. After removal of 4 bases from V and 9 bases from J, the junction contained 5 bases not matched to a gene. This CDR3 contains 12 residues. The CDR3 DNA reads TGTGCCAGCAGCTCGGACAGGGAGGTGCAGTACTTC. As protein: CASSSDREVQYF.

This chain joins TRBV5-4 and TRBJ1-2; TRBD1 might be the D (6 bases). This CDR3 has 13 residues. Trimming took 4 bases from V and 5 from J, leaving 12 bases between them. The germline CDR1 and CDR2 sequences are SGHNT and YYREEE (reference sequence). CDR3 nucleotide sequence: TGTGCCAGCAGCATACAGGGAAAGTATGGCTACACCTTC. It translates to CASSIQGKYGYTF.